This T cell receptor beta chain is from a study of blood T cell repertoires in COVID-19. In the study overall: Samples of COVID-19 (acute and convalescent) were obtained from the United States, Italy and Spain.

Note on this clone: At the DNA level, this CDR3 is encoded by other sequences in the same sample as well.

As originally analysed: Reference gene primer amplification yielded estimated nucleated cell counts. Data came from immunoSEQ multiplex PCR; TCRdb stores just in-frame clones and leaves some out. The D gene and trimming were derived from the DNA, and the V and J assignments and clone size from that table. The table records 310,000 or so clones, around four fifths of them present only once. This CDR3 has 14 amino acids. Germline CDR1 LGHDT, CDR2 YNNKEL (reference sequence). Trimming pared 4 bases from V and 0 bases from J, leaving 4 bases between. This rearrangement joins TRBV3-1 (or the pseudogene TRBV3-2) to TRBJ2-6, with unresolved D. Sequences were obtained from peripheral blood. The clonotype originates from a woman aged 45 to 65 with acute or convalescent COVID-19. The CDR3 DNA follows: TGTGCCAGCAGCCCTTACTCTGGGGCCAACGTCCTGACTTTC. As protein: CASSPYSGANVLTF.